This T cell receptor (beta chain) comes out of a study of PD-L1 blockade in urothelial cancer. Study-wide points: Patients who had durable benefit saw their tumor-associated blood clones expand more at 3 weeks.

The sample's time point: peripheral blood 6 weeks after treatment start. The germline V gene encodes CDR1 SGHDT and CDR2 YYEEEE. V shed 2 bases and J 1 base; nucleotides not matched to a gene: 6. The CDR3 is 15 residues long. Clones were sequenced by immunoSEQ multiplex PCR, and TCRdb holds only the in-frame ones, with some missing. The sample carries more than 90,000 clones, around four fifths recorded once. As for this clone: Its specificity is not known.

This receptor was identified in a man between 65 and 85 years old with urothelial cancer. This rearrangement joins TRBV5-6 to TRBJ2-7; 7 positions agree with TRBD1. The sample consisted of PBMCs, taken around atezolizumab (anti-PD-L1) treatment. The chain's CDR3 is CASSFDREFSYEQYF. In DNA form, the CDR3 reads TGTGCCAGCAGCTTTGACAGGGAATTTTCCTACGAGCAGTACTTC.